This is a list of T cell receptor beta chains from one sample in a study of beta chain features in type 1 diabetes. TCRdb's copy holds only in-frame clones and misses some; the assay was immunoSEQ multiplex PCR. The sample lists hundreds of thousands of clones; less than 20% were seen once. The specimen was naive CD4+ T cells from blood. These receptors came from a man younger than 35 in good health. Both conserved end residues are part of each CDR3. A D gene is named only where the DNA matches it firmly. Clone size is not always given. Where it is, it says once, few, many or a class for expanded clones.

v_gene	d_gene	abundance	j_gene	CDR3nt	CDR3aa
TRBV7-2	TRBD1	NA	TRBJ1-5	TGTGCCAGCAGCTTCCGGGACAGTGGAAATCAGCCCCAGCATTTT	CASSFRDSGNQPQHF
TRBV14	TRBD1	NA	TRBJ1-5	TGTGCCAGCAGCCCAGGGGGGAAGGGAAATCAGCCCCAGCATTTT	CASSPGGKGNQPQHF
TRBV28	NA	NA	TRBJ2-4	TGTGCCAGCAGTTCCGAGGGGGTCGGCAAAAACATTCAGTACTTC	CASSSEGVGKNIQYF
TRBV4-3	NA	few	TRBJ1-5	TGCGCCAGCAGCCAGGAGACAAGGTTGGGTCAGCCCCAGCATTTT	CASSQETRLGQPQHF
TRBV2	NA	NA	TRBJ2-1	TGTGCCAGCAGTCTCGAGGGTATCTCCTACAATGAGCAGTTCTTC	CASSLEGISYNEQFF
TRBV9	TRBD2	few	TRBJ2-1	TGTGCCAGCAGCGTAGGCCTAGCGGGGCACAATGAGCAGTTCTTC	CASSVGLAGHNEQFF
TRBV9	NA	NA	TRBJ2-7	TGTGCCAGCAGCGCACCCAATGCCGAATACGAGCAGTACTTC	CASSAPNAEYEQYF
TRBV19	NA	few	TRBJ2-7	TGTGCCAGCCAGGGGAGCTCCTACGAGCAGTACTTC	CASQGSSYEQYF
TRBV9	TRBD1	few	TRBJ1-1	TGTGCCAGCAGCGTAAGACAGGGCACTGAAGCTTTCTTT	CASSVRQGTEAFF
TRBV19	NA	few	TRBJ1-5	TGTGCCAGTAGTATGGCAGTTTTTAGCAATCAGCCCCAGCATTTT	CASSMAVFSNQPQHF
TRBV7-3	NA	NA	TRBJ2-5	TGTGCCAGCAGCTTAGCTAGGGGAGTACAAGAGACCCAGTACTTC	CASSLARGVQETQYF
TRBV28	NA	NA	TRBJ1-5	TGTGCCAGCAGTTTCCCCAATAGCAATCAGCCCCAGCATTTT	CASSFPNSNQPQHF
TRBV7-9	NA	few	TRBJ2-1	TGTGCCACCCCGAAGGGCCCGGGGCGAGATGAGCAGTTCTTC	CATPKGPGRDEQFF
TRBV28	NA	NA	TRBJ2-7	TGTGCCAGCAGGTCGTACGAGCAGTACTTC	CASRSYEQYF
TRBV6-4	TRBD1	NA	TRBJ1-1	TGTGCCAGCAGTGCCCAAGGACAGGGGAACACTGAAGCTTTCTTT	CASSAQGQGNTEAFF
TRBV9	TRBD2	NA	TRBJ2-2	TGTGCCAGCAGCGTAGGACTAGCGGGAGGGGAGCTGTTTTTT	CASSVGLAGGELFF
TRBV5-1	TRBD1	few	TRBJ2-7	TGCGCCAGCAGCACCGCCGGCGGGGACAGGGGTATCGAGCAGTACTTC	CASSTAGGDRGIEQYF
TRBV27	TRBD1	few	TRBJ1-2	TGTGCCAGCAGTTTCCGGGACAGCTATGGCTACACCTTC	CASSFRDSYGYTF
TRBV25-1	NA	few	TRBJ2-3	TGTGCCAGCAGCAAGGGCAACACAGATACGCAGTATTTT	CASSKGNTDTQYF
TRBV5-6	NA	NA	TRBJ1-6	TGTGCCAGCAGCTTGAGGGGATACAATTCACCCCTCCACTTT	CASSLRGYNSPLHF
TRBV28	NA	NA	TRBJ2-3	TGTGCCAGCAGCCGCCCGGATACGCAGTATTTT	CASSRPDTQYF
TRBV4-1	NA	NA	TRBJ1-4	TGCGCCAGCAGCCAGGGGATTAATGAAAAACTGTTTTTT	CASSQGINEKLFF
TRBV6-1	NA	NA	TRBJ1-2	TGTGCCAGCACACCGATGGCCTCGGCTTATGGCTACACCTTC	CASTPMASAYGYTF
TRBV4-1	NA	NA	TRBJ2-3	TGCGCCAGCAGCCAAGGGTTGGGCGGGCGCACAGATACGCAGTATTTT	CASSQGLGGRTDTQYF
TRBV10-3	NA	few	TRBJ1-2	TGTGCCATCAGTGAGGTTACAGGATATGGCTACACCTTC	CAISEVTGYGYTF
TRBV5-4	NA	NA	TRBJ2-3	TGTGCCAGCAGCCCGAGGGGGGGCCTTGACACAGATACGCAGTATTTT	CASSPRGGLDTDTQYF
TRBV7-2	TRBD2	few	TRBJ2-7	TGTGCCAGCAGCTCGGATCGGGAGGGCCTGGGGAAGGACTTC	CASSSDREGLGKDF
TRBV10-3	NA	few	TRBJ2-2	TGTGCCATCAGGGGGGCGAACACCGGGGAGCTGTTTTTT	CAIRGANTGELFF
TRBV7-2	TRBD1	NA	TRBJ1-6	TGTGCCAGCAGCTCATTGACAGGGAACGGTAATTCACCCCTCCACTTT	CASSSLTGNGNSPLHF
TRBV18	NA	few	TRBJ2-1	TGTGCCAGCTCACCATTCCGGGGGTACAATGAGCAGTTCTTC	CASSPFRGYNEQFF
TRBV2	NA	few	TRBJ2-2	TGTGCCAGCACGAGTACTTCGAACACCGGGGAGCTGTTTTTT	CASTSTSNTGELFF
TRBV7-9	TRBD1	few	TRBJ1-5	TGTGCCAGCAGCTCGACAGGGGACCGCCAGCCCCAGCATTTT	CASSSTGDRQPQHF
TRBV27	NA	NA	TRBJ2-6	TGTGCCAGCAGACCCTTTCAGTGGAGCTCTGGGGCCAACGTCCTGACTTTC	CASRPFQWSSGANVLTF
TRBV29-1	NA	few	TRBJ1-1	TGCAGCGTCCCCGGTCGATTGAACGCTGAAGCTTTCTTT	CSVPGRLNAEAFF
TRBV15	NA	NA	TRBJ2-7	TGTGCCACCAGCAGAGATCTGGTAGGAGCCTCCTACGAGCAGTACTTC	CATSRDLVGASYEQYF
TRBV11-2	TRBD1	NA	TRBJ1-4	TGTGCCAGCAGCCTGACAGGGTTTGGCGAAAAACTGTTTTTT	CASSLTGFGEKLFF
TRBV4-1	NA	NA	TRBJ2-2	TGCGCCAGCAGCCAACGGAGGAGGGGCCGGTATTCCGGGGAGCTGTTTTTT	CASSQRRRGRYSGELFF
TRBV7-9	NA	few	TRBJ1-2	TGTGCCAGCAGTCACAGGGTTTATGGCTACACCTTC	CASSHRVYGYTF
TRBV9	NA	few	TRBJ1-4	TGTGCCAGCAGCTACAAAGGGGGGCAAAGCACTAATGAAAAACTGTTTTTT	CASSYKGGQSTNEKLFF
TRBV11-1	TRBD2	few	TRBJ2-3	TGTGCCAGCAGCCGCGGACTAGCGGGGCCCACAGATACGCAGTATTTT	CASSRGLAGPTDTQYF
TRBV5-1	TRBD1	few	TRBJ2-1	TGCGCCAGCAGCTTCCCCTCGGGACAGGGGAACAATGAGCAGTTCTTC	CASSFPSGQGNNEQFF
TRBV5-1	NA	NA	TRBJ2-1	TGCGCCAGCAGCTCACAGGGTAGCTCCTACAATGAGCAGTTCTTC	CASSSQGSSYNEQFF
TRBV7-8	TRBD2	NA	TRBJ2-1	TGTGCCAGCAGCTTAGGGGCCGGGACTAGCCTCAATGAGCAGTTCTTC	CASSLGAGTSLNEQFF
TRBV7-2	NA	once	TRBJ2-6	TGTGCCAGCAGCTCTGGCACAAAGTCTGGGGCCAACGTCCTGACTTTC	CASSSGTKSGANVLTF